This TCR beta chain is drawn from a study of cytotoxic CD8 clonotypes in ibrutinib-treated CLL. Study context: There were roughly twelve relapsed/refractory patients and approximately 16 treatment-naive patients, and fewer than 18 were IGHV unmutated. Each sample contained, on average, around 250,000 productive templates and 95,000 or so productive rearrangements.

Concerning this clone: What it recognizes is unknown.

Using immunoSEQ multiplex PCR, the repertoire was profiled, and TCRdb retains in-frame clones only, with some absent. The sample shows hundreds of thousands of clones, nearly 80% of them seen only once. Findings and caveats of the study: Clonality was higher at baseline than in age-matched healthy donors and tracked circulating CD8+ T-cell counts. Public clonotypes were uncommon and contracted or stayed stable on treatment.

The CDR3 length is 12 residues. The V gene's germline CDR1 is SNHLY and CDR2 FYNNEI. Trimming stripped 10 bases from V and 9 bases from J, with 15 bases between. The clonotype originates from a human donor with chronic lymphocytic leukemia. The starting material was PBMCs, obtained after 12 months of ibrutinib treatment. The gene calls are TRBV2 and TRBJ2-2; D tentatively fits TRBD1 or TRBD2 (5 bases each). The CDR3 sequence is CATPTPGRELFF. DNA of the CDR3: TGTGCCACCCCAACCCCGGGGCGGGAGCTGTTTTTT.